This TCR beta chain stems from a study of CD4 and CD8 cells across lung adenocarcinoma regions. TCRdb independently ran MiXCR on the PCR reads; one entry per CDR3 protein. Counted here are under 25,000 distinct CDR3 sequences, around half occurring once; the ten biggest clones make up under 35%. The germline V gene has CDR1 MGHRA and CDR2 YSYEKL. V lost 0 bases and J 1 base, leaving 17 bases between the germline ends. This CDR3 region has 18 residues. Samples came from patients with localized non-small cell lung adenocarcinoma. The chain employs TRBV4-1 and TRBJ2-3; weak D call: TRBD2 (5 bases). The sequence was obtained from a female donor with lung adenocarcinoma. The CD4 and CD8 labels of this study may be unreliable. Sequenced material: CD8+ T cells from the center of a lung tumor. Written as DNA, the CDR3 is TGCGCCAGCAGCCAAGAACTGGTGGGGAGTAGCGGCACAGATACGCAGTATTTT. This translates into CASSQELVGSSGTDTQYF.